This T cell receptor (beta chain) was sequenced in a study of blood T cell repertoires in COVID-19. In the study overall: Material from acute and convalescent COVID-19 was sourced from the United States, Italy and Spain. The analysed material was cDNA or gDNA that came from T cells, B-cell-depleted T cells, or PBMCs.

Trimming took off 6 bases at V and 6 bases at J, with 21 bases between the two ends. The germline V gene encodes CDR1 MNHNY and CDR2 SVGAGI (reference sequence). CDR3 length equals 15 residues. In the source study's methods: Scientists estimated how many nucleated cells there were by amplifying reference gene primers. Sequencing was performed with immunoSEQ multiplex PCR; in TCRdb, only in-frame clones are kept and a portion is missing. D and trimming were read from the DNA, whereas the V and J calls and clone size are those reported in that table. The repertoire consists of about 110,000 clones, with approximately 78% occurring once and the leading ten covering roughly 8.2%.

V is TRBV6-6 and J is TRBJ2-7, with D perhaps TRBD1 or TRBD2 (6 bases each). The receptor was derived from a man aged 70-80 years with acute or convalescent COVID-19. Material for sequencing was peripheral blood. CDR3 protein: CASRYRARWRVEQYF. In DNA form, the CDR3 reads TGTGCCAGCAGGTACAGGGCCAGGTGGAGGGTCGAGCAGTACTTC.